This T cell receptor (beta chain) was found in a study of T-cell reconstitution after alpha-beta-depleted transplantation in children. Unique molecular identifiers were incorporated during preparation of the TCRbeta library. TCRdb re-derived calls from the PCR reads in MiXCR, one entry per CDR3 protein. The sample records about 360,000 distinct CDR3 sequences, less than 15% being singletons. This CDR3 is built from 17 residues. The germline CDR1 and CDR2 sequences are SNHLY and FYNNEI. V was clipped by 5 bases and J by 0 bases, with 18 bases between them. In this sample, this clonotype turned up a few times.

The chain has TRBV2 and TRBJ2-3, with D possibly being TRBD2 (6 bases). This clonotype was obtained from a human donor who donated a stem cell graft to a child with Fanconi anemia. This sample comprised PBMCs, obtained from the stem cell graft. The CDR3 region has the DNA TGTGCCAGCAGTACCGGGAGTCTAAATCCTAGCACAGATACGCAGTATTTT. This codes for CASSTGSLNPSTDTQYF.